This T cell receptor (beta chain) was found in a study of PD-L1 blockade in urothelial cancer (dated by TCRdb to about 2017). Looking at the study overall: Every patient began therapy at some point between 2013 and 2015 and was given atezolizumab 1,200 mg intravenously every 3 weeks. About 90% of the roughly 29 patients were males with bladder-origin urothelial cancer, and about 65% of the 29 reported a prior smoking history. Patients had an ECOG performance status of 0 or 1 and had received between 0 and 3 prior chemotherapy regimens. Blood samples were analyzed 3 weeks after the start of treatment (second dose) and 6 weeks after the start of treatment. Blood samples gave median yields of around 150,000 T cells and more than 80,000 unique TCRs, along with a median clonality of 0.080. The study, an exploratory multi-omic analysis, examined somatic, immune and clinical correlates of response to PD-L1 blockade with atezolizumab in urothelial cancer. Pretreatment tumor samples, along with matched peripheral blood serially collected before and after atezolizumab treatment, were subjected to TCR sequencing. Durable clinical benefit was defined as progression-free survival longer than 6 months, and TCR features were also tested against progression-free and overall survival. In the same patients, pretreatment tumors underwent whole exome sequencing and RNA sequencing in addition to TCR sequencing. Eight or nine patients reached durable clinical benefit, while fewer than 25 patients did not. Pretreatment blood TCR-seq was available for about 27 patients, at least one posttreatment blood collection was obtained for around 25 patients, and tumor TCR-seq was available for around 25 patients. General study outcomes and caveats: At 3 weeks after the start of treatment, tumor-associated TCR clones in peripheral blood had expanded more in patients with durable benefit (n ≈ 20, p = 0.022). A pretreatment peripheral blood TCR clonality below the median was linked to improved progression-free and overall survival. Because the sample size was small (n of about 30) and many exploratory analyses were performed, the results are intended to be hypothesis-generating.

Synthetic TCR analog templates were spiked into each PCR so that absolute template abundance could be estimated from read counts. The immunoSEQ assay used bias-controlled V and J gene primers to amplify TCRbeta CDR3 regions from genomic DNA. Sequencing of rearranged TCRbeta segments was done at approximately 20X coverage. The authors processed their data as follows. Clustering was used to correct sequencing errors, and CDR3s were annotated against IMGT to assign V, D and J genes. Downstream analyses used only productive TCRbeta rearrangements, leaving out any out-of-frame or stop-codon sequences. Clonality was calculated as one minus the Shannon entropy normalized by the log of the number of unique productive sequences. Fisher's exact test with Benjamini-Hochberg correction, at a threshold of adjusted p below 0.01, was used to find clones that differed between time points or between blood and tumor. TCRdb provides this immuneACCESS table in a form limited to in-frame rearrangements. Some clones are lacking; in checked studies, under half of them reflect an unresolved V gene, and why the rest are absent is not known. That table furnishes V, J and clone size, whereas the DNA furnished D and trimming. This sample lists approximately 34,000 clones; about 79% were detected once. The top ten clonotypes cover 30% of the sample.

The cysteine opens and the phenylalanine closes a CDR3 of 14 amino acids. The read is trimmed to its CDR3 DNA, 42 bases read in frame from base 1. Deletion took 1 base off V and 6 bases off J, with a span of 12 bases between the germline ends. CDR1 and CDR2, per the germline V gene, are SGHTA and FQGNSA. A remark on this clone: The antigen it recognizes is unknown. The sample holds no much larger clone one base away, and base qualities are not on file.

The cohort comprised about 30 patients with locally advanced or metastatic urothelial carcinoma treated at Memorial Sloan Kettering on a trial protocol. Peripheral blood mononuclear cells were collected pretreatment and during treatment, at between 1 and 8 total time points per patient. The Qiagen DNeasy Blood extraction kit was used to purify genomic DNA from total PBMCs and tumor samples. PBMCs were collected pretreatment and during treatment, and were isolated and stored as previously described. This receptor was identified in a man in his sixties with urothelial cancer. Sequenced here: PBMCs, sampled around atezolizumab (anti-PD-L1) treatment. The rearranged segments are TRBV7-2 and TRBJ1-1; a confident D gene designation cannot be given. The DNA reads as follows: TGTGCCAGCAGCTTAGTCCTAGGCACCGCTGAAGCTTTCTTT. It translates to CASSLVLGTAEAFF.